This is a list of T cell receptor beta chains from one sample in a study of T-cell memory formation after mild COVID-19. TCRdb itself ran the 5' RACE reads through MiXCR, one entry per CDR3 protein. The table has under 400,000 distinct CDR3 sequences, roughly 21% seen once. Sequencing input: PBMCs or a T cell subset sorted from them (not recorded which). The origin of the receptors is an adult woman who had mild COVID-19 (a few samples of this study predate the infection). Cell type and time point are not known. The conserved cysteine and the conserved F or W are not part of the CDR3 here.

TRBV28,ASSRRSQGASPNTEAF
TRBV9,ASSAGRGTGELF
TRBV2,ASRPPTSRRLVGEQF
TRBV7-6,ASSLAGGARNEQF
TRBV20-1,SAREQGEDNEQF
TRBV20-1,SRRDSNYNEQF
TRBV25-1,ASRTSGRVHEQY
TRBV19,ASSPRTGNSYEQY
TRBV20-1,SARESLAQVYNEQF
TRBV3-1,ATREDSEQY
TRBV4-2,ASSQEGTVYEQY
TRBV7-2,ASGWDRGETQY
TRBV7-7,ASSLGGRAETQY
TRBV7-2,ASSLTGARAKNIQY
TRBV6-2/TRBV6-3,ASSYSRGEQF
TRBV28,ASSLEIGGRANTDTQY
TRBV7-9,ATLGSGGPNGYT
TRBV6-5,ASRKAGKETQY
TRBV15,ATSRGHRGATGNTIY
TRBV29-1,SVEGQSPYEQY
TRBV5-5,ASSLEGDRGSYEQY
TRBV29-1,SVDWTGGHEQY
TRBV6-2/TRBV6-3,ASSRLTMGETQY
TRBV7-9,ASSPPGTGGSYEQY
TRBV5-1,ASSLRRAGMNTEAF
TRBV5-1,ASSAGWTGNEQF
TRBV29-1,SVRTGKVNYGYT
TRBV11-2,ASSLLAGGQIGELF
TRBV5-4,ASSLDQGITYGYT
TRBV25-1,ASSTRDAPRGVYGYT
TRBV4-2,ASSARGYNEQF
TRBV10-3,AISESGQGLSYEQY
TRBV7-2,ASSLPGKWGRLNEQF
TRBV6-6,ASSYGSLNTEAF
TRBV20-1,SARDGPGGPITEAF
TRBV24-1,ATSDFNRGNNEQF
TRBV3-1,ASSQGLVEGETQY
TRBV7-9,ASSPRKSSYNEQF
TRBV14,ASSQHAKGPDLNTDTQY
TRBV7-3,ASSTGTAGTQY
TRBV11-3,ASSLIVWQDNEQF
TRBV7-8,ASSFWTDDTEAF
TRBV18,ASSPWRADEQY
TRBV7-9,ASSLGLGLEIYEQY
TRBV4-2,ASSPTSGSAYEQY
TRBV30,AWSGPLGGELF
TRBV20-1,SAPPGGRTDTQY
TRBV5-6,ASRPVGGTYEQY
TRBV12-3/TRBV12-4,ASSLWVNQETQY
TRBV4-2,ASRRTGGPYEQY
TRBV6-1,ASSEALAGGETQY
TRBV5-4,ASSPVPGGRTDTQY
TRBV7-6,ASSLVDSGYNEQF